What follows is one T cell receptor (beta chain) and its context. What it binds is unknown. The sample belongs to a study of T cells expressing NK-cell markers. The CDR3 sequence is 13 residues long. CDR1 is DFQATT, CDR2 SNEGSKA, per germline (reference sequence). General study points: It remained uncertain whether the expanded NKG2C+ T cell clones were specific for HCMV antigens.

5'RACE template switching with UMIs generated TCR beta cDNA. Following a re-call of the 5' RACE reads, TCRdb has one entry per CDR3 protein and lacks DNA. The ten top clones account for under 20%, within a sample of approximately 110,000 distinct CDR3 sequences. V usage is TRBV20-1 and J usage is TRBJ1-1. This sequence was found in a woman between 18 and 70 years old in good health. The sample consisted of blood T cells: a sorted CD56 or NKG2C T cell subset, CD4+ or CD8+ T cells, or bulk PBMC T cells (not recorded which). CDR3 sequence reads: CSAKRALGTEAFF.